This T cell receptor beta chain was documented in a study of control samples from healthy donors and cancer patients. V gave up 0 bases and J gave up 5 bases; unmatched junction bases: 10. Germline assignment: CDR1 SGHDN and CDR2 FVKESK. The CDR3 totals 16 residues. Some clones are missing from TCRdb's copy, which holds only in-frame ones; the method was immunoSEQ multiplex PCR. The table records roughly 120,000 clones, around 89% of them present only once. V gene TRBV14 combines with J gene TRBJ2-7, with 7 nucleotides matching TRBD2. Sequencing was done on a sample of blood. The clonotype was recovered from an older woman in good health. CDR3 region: CASSQDGWGGADEQYF. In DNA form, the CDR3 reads TGTGCCAGCAGCCAAGATGGTTGGGGGGGTGCCGACGAGCAGTACTTC.